The clone carrying this T cell receptor (beta chain) was seen once. Recruitment covered hyperthyroidism patients aged 18 to 65 whose new diagnosis was of under 2 months' duration. Establishment of the diagnosis relied upon clinical symptoms, serum thyroxine, TRAb, thyroid ultrasound and orbital computed tomography. PBMCs stemmed from 10 ml of fresh peripheral blood. This specimen belongs to a study of Graves' ophthalmopathy and Graves' hyperthyroidism. Study overall: Before any treatment was given, at initial diagnosis, peripheral blood was collected.

V lost 4 bases, J lost 2 bases, and 15 bases lay in between. CDR1 MGHRA and CDR2 YSYEKL come from the germline V gene. The length of the CDR3 is 15 residues. TCR beta CDR3 amplification used RNA transcripts. RT-PCR in the first round used HTBI primers; a second-round multiplex PCR followed. In TCRdb, the multiplex PCR reads were re-called with MiXCR into one record per CDR3 protein. The sample lists about 620,000 distinct CDR3 sequences; 20% to 25% were seen once. Input material: peripheral blood. The V and J genes are TRBV4-1 and TRBJ2-7; tentative D call: TRBD2 (5 bases). The receptor comes from a woman under 30 with stable Graves' hyperthyroidism. Some clones in this sample may be carry-over from other donors' samples. CDR3 bases: TGCGCCAGCAGCCCGGGGATCAGCTACCCCTACGAGCAGTACTTC. This sequence encodes CASSPGISYPYEQYF.